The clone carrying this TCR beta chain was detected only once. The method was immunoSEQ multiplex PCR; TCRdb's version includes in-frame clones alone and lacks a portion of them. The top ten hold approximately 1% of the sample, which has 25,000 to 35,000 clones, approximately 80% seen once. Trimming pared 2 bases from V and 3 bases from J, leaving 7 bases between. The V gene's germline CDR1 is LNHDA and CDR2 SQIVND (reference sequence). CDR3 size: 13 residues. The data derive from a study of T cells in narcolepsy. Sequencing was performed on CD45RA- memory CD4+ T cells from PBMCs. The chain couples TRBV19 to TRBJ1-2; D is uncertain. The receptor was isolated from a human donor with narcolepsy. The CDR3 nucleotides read TGTGCCAGTAGTATAACGGATCACTATGGCTACACCTTC. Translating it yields CASSITDHYGYTF. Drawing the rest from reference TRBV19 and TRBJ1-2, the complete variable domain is DGGITQSPKYLFRKEGQNVTLSCEQNLNHDAMYWYRQDPGQGLRLIYYSQIVNDFQKGDIAEGYSVSREKKESFPLTVTSAQKNPTAFYLCASSITDHYGYTFGSGTRLTVV.